This TCR beta chain was observed in a study of T-cell reconstitution after alpha-beta-depleted transplantation in children. Study conclusions and caveats: Several patients had high TCRbeta diversity at day 60; it came from surviving recipient T cells and thymic progenitors. After one year, T-cell counts and TCRbeta diversity mostly came from new T cells. Expanded graft clones, several hundred of them, were reportedly the source of alpha-beta T cells about two months after transplant.

This clonotype showed up just a few times. Antigen specificity is unknown. J was trimmed by 9 bases and V by 4 bases; bases with no gene match: 3. The CDR3 runs 14 residues. Germline loops: CDR1 SGHNT, CDR2 YYREEE (reference sequence). TCRbeta library preparation incorporated unique molecular identifiers. TCRdb processed the PCR reads anew with MiXCR; each CDR3 protein has one entry. This table holds 530,000 or so distinct CDR3 sequences, over 20% found once. The V and J genes are TRBV5-4 and TRBJ2-1; 14 bases map to TRBD2. This receptor was taken from a boy under three years old with Wiskott-Aldrich syndrome, due to receive a stem cell transplant. The sample consisted of PBMCs, taken before TCRalphabeta/CD19-depleted stem cell transplant. In DNA, the CDR3 is TGTGCCAGCAGCCCGGGACTAGCGGGAGTTGAGCAGTTCTTC. Translating it yields CASSPGLAGVEQFF. Full variable domain (remainder filled in from reference TRBV5-4 and TRBJ2-1): ETGVTQSPTHLIKTRGQQVTLRCSSQSGHNTVSWYQQALGQGPQFIFQYYREEENGRGNFPPRFSGLQFPNYSSELNVNALELDDSALYLCASSPGLAGVEQFFGPGTRLTVL.